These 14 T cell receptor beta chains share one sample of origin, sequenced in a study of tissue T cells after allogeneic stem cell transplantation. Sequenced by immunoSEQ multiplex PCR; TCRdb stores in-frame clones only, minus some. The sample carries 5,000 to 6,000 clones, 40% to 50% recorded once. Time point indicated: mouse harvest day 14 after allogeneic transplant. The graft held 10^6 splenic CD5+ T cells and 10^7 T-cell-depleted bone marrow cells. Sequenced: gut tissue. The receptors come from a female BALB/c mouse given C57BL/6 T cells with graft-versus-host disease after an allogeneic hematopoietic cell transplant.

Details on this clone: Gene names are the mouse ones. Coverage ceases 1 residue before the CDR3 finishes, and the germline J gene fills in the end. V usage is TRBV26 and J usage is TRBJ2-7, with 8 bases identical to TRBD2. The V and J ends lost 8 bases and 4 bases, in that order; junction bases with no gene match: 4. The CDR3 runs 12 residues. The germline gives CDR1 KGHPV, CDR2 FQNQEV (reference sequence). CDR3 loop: CASLGLGYEQYF. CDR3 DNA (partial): TGTGCCAGCCTCGGACTGGGTTATGAACAGTAC.

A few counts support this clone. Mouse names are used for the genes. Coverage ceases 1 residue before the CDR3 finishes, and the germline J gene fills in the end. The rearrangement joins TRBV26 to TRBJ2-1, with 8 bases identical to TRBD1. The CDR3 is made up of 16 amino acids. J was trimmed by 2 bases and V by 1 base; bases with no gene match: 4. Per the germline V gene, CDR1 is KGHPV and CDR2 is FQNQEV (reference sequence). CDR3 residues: CASSLWTGLDYAEQFF. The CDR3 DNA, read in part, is TGTGCCAGCAGTCTGTGGACAGGGTTGGACTATGCTGAGCAGTTC.

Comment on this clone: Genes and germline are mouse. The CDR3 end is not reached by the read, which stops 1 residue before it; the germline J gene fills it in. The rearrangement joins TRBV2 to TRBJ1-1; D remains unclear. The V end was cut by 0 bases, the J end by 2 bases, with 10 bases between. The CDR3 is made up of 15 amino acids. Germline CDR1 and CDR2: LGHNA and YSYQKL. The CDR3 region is CASSQEGRGNTEVFF. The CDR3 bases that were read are TGTGCCAGCAGCCAAGAGGGCCGGGGTAACACAGAAGTCTTC. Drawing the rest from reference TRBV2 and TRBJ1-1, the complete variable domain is DPKIIQKPKYLVAVTGSEKILICEQYLGHNAMYWYRQSAKKPLEFMFSYSYQKLMDNQTASSRFQPQSSKKNHLDLQITALKPDDSATYFCASSQEGRGNTEVFFGKGTRLTVV.

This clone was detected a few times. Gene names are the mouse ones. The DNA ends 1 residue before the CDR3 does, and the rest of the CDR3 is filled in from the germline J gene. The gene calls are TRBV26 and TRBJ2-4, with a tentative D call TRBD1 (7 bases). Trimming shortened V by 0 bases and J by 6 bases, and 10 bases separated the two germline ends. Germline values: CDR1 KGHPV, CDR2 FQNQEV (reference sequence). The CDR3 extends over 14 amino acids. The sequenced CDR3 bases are TGTGCCAGCAGTCTGTCAGGGGGCTTTAACACCTTGTAC. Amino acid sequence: CASSLSGGFNTLY. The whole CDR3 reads CASSLSGGFNTLYF.

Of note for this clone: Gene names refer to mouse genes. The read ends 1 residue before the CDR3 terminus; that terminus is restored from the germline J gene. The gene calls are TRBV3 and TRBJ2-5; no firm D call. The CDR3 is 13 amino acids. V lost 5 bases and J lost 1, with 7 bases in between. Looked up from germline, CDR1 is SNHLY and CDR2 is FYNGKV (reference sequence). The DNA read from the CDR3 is TGTGCCAGCAGCCCCGTTTACCAAGACACCCAGTAC. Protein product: CASSPVYQDTQY. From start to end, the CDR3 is CASSPVYQDTQYF.

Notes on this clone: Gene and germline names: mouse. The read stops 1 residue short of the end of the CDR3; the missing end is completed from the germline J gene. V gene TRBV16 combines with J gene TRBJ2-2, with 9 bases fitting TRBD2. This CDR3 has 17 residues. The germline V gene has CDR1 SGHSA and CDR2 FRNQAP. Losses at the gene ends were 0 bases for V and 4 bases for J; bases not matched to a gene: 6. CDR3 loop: CASSLDDWGKSTGQLYF. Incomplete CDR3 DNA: TGTGCAAGCAGCTTAGACGACTGGGGGAAGAGCACCGGGCAGCTCTAC.

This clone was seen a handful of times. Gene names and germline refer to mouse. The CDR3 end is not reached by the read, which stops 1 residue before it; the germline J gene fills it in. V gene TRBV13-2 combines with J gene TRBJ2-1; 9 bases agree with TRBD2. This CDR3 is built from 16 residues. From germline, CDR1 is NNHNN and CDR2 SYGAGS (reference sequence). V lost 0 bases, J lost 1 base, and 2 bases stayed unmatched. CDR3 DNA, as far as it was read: TGTGCCAGCGGTGATGCATGGGGGGGCAACTATGCTGAGCAGTTC. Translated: CASGDAWGGNYAEQF. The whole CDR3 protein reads CASGDAWGGNYAEQFF.

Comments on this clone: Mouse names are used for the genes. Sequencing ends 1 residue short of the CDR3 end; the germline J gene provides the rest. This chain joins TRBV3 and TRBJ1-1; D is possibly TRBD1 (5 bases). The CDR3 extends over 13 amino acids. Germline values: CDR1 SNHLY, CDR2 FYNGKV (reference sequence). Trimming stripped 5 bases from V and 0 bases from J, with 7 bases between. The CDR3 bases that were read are TGTGCCAGCAGCAGGGGTGCAAACACAGAAGTCTTC. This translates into CASSRGANTEVF. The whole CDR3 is CASSRGANTEVFF.

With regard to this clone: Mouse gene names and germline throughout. CDR3 region: CASSPTGRSSDYTF. The sequenced part of the CDR3 DNA is TGTGCCAGCAGTCCGACAGGGCGGAGCTCCGACTACACC. The chain links TRBV26 to TRBJ1-2; 7 nucleotides align to TRBD1. From the germline J gene comes the end of the CDR3, since the read stops 1 residue before it. The CDR3 is 14 amino acids. Germline V gene data show CDR1 as KGHPV and CDR2 as FQNQEV (reference sequence). After removal of 4 bases from V and 4 bases from J, the junction contained 6 bases not matched to a gene.

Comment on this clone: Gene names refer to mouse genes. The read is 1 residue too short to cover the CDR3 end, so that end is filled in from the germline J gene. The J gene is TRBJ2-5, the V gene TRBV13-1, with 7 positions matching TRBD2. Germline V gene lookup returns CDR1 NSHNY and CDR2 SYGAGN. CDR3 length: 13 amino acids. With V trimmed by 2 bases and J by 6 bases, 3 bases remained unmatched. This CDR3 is CASSDWGKDTQYF. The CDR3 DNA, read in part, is TGTGCCAGCAGTGACTGGGGGAAGGACACCCAGTAC.

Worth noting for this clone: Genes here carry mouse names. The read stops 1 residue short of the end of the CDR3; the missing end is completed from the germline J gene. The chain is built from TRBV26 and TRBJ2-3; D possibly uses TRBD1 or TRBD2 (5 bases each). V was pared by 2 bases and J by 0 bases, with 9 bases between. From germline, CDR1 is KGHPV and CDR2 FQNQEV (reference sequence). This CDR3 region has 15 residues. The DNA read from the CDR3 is TGTGCCAGCAGTCTGGAAGGGACGAGTGCAGAAACGCTGTAT. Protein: CASSLEGTSAETLY. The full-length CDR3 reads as CASSLEGTSAETLYF.

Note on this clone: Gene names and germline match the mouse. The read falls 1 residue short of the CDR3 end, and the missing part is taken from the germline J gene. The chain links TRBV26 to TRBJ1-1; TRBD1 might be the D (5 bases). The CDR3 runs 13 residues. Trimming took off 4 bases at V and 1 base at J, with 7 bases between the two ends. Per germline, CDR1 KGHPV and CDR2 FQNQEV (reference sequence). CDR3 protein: CASSQGQNTEVFF. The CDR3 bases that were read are TGTGCCAGCAGTCAAGGACAAAACACAGAAGTCTTC.

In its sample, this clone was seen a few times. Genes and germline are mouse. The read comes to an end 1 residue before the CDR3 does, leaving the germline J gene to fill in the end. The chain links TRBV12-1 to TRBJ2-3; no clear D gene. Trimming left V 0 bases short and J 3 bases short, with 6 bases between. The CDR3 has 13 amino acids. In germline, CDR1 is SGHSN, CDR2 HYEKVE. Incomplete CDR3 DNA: TGTGCCAGCTCTCTCTCACAGGCAGAAACGCTGTAT. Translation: CASSLSQAETLY. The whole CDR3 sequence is CASSLSQAETLYF.

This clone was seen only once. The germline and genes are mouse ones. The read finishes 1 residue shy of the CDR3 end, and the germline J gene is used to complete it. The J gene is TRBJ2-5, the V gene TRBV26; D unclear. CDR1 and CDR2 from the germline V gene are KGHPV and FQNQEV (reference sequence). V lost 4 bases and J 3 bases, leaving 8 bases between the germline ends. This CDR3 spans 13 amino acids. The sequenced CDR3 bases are TGTGCCAGCAGTCCGGGGTGGCAAGACACCCAGTAC. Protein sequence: CASSPGWQDTQY. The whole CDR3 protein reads CASSPGWQDTQYF. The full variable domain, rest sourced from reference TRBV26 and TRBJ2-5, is NSKVIQTPRYLVKGQGQKAKMRCIPEKGHPVVFWYQQNKNNEFKFLINFQNQEVLQQIDMTEKRFSAECPSNSPCSLEIQSSEAGDSALYLCASSPGWQDTQYFGPGTRLLVL.